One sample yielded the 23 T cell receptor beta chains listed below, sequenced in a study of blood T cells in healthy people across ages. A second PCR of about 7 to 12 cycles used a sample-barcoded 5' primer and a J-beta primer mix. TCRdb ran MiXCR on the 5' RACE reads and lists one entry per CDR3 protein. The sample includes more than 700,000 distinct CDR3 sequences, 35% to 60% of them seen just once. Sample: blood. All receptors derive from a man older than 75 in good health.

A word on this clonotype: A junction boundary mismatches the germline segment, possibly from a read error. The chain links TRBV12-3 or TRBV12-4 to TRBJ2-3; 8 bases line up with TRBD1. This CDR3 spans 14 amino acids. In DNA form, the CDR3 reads TGTGCCAGCAGTTTCCGGGAAGGGACAGGTACGCAGTATTTT. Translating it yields CASSFREGTGTQYF.

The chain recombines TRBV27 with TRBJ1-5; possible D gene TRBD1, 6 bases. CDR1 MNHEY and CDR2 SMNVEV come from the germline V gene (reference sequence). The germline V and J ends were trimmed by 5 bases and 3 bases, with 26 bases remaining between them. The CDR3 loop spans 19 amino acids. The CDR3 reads CASSPHKGLNDRYNQPQHF. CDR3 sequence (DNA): TGTGCCAGCAGTCCACACAAAGGTCTGAACGACAGGTACAATCAGCCCCAGCATTTT.

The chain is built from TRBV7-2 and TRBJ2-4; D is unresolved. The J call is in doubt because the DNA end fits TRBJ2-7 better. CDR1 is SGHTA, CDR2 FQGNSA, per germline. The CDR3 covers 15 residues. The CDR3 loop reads CASSLNLGRAYEQYF. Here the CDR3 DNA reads TGTGCCAGCAGCTTAAATCTGGGCCGCGCCTACGAGCAGTACTTC.

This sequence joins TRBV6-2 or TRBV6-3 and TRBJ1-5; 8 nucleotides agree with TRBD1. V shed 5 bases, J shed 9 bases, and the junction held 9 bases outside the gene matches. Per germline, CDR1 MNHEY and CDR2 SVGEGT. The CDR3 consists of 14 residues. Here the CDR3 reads CASSPDRELRPQHF. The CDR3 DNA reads TGTGCCAGCAGTCCGGACAGGGAGTTGCGGCCCCAGCATTTT.

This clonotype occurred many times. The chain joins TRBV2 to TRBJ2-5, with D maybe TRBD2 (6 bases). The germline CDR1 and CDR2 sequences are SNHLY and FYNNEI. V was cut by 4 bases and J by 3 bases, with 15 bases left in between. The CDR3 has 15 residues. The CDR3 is CASSAPRTTEETQYF. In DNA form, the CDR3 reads TGTGCCAGCAGTGCGCCGAGGACTACCGAAGAGACCCAGTACTTC. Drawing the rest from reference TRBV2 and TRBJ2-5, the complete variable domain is EPEVTQTPSHQVTQMGQEVILRCVPISNHLYFYWYRQILGQKVEFLVSFYNNEISEKSEIFDDQFSVERPDGSNFTLKIRSTKLEDSAMYFCASSAPRTTEETQYFGPGTRLLVL.

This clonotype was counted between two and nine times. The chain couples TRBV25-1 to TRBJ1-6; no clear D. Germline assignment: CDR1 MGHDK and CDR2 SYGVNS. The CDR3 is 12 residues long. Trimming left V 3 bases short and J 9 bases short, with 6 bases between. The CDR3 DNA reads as TGTGCCAGCAGTGATTGGGTTTCACCCCTCCACTTT. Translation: CASSDWVSPLHF. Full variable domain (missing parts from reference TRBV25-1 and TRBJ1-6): EADIYQTPRYLVIGTGKKITLECSQTMGHDKMYWYQQDPGMELHLIHYSYGVNSTEKGDLSSESTVSRIRTEHFPLTLESARPSHTSQYLCASSDWVSPLHFGNGTRLTVT.

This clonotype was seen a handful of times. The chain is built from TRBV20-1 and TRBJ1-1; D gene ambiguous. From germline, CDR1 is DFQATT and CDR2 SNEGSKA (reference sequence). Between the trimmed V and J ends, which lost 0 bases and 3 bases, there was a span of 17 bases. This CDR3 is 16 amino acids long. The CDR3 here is CSARDRIGEFYTEAFF. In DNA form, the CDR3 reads TGCAGTGCTAGAGATCGTATTGGGGAATTTTACACTGAAGCTTTCTTT.

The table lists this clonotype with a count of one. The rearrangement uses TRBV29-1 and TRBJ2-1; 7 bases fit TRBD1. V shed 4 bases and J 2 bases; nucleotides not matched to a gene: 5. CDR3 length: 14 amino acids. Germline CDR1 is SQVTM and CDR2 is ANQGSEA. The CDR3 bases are TGCAGCGTTGGAATCACAGGGGCCTACAATGAGCAGTTCTTC. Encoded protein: CSVGITGAYNEQFF.

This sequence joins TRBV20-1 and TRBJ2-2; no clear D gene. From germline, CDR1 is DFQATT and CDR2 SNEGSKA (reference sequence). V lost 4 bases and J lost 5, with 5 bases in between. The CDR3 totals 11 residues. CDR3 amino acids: CSAKGTGELFF. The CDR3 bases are TGCAGTGCTAAGGGAACCGGGGAGCTGTTTTTT.

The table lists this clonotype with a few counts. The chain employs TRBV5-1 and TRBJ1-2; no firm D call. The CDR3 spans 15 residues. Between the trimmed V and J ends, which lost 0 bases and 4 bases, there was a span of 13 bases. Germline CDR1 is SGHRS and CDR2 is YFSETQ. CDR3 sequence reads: CASSLDIQNLYGYTF. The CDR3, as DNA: TGCGCCAGCAGCTTGGACATTCAGAACCTCTATGGCTACACCTTC.

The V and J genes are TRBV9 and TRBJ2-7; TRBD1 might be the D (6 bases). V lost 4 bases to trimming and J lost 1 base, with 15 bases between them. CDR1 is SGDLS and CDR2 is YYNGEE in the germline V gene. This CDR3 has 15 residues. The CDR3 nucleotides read TGTGCCAGCAGCATATCTGGACAGCCTTCCTACGAGCAGTACTTC. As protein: CASSISGQPSYEQYF.

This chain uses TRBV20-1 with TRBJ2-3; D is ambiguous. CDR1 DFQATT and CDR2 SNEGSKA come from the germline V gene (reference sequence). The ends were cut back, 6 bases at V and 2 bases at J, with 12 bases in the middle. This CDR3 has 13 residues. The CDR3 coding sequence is TGCAGTGCCAGGAGTGAGTACACAGATACGCAGTATTTT. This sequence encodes CSARSEYTDTQYF.

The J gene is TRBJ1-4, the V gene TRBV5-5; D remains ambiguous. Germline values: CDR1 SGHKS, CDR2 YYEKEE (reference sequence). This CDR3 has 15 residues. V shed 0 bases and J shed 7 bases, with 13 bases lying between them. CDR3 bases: TGTGCCAGCAGCTTGGAGGGCCTTACGACTGAAAAACTGTTTTTT. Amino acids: CASSLEGLTTEKLFF.

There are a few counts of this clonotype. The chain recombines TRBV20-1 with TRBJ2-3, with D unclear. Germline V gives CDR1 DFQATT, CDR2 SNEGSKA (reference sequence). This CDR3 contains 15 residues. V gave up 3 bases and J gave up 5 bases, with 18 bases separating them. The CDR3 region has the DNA TGCAGTGCTAGTAGGCGGCTAGGAGAAGTAGATACGCAGTATTTT. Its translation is CSASRRLGEVDTQYF.

The CDR3 spells CSARARDADQPQHF. The CDR3 coding sequence is TGCAGTGCTAGAGCCCGGGACGCAGATCAGCCCCAGCATTTT. The chain uses TRBV20-1 and TRBJ1-5, with D possibly TRBD1 on 5 matching bases. V dropped 1 base and J dropped 5 bases, with 12 bases sitting between them. The CDR3 is 14 amino acids. CDR1 and CDR2 (germline): DFQATT, SNEGSKA (reference sequence).

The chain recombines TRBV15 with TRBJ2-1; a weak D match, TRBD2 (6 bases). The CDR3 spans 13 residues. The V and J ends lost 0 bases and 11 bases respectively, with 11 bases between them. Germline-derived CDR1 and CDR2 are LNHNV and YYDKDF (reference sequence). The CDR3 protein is CATSRDWGDQQFF. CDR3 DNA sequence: TGTGCCACCAGCAGAGATTGGGGGGACCAGCAGTTCTTC.

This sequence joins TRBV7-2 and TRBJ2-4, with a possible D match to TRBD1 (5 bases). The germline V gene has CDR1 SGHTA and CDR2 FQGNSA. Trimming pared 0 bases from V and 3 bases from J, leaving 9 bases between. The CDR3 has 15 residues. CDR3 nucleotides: TGTGCCAGCAGCTTAGCAGGGGTGGGCAAAAACATTCAGTACTTC. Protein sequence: CASSLAGVGKNIQYF.

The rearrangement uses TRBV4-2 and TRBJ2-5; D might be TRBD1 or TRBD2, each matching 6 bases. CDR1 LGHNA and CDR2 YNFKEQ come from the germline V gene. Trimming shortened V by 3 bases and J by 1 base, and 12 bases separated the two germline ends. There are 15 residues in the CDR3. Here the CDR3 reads CASSQRGDIQETQYF. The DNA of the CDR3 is TGTGCCAGCAGCCAGCGCGGGGACATCCAAGAGACCCAGTACTTC.

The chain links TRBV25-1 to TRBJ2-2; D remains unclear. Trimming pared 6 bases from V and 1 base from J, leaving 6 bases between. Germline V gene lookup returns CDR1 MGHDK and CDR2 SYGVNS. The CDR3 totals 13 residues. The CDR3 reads CASRSENTGELFF. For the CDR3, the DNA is TGTGCCAGCAGGTCGGAGAACACCGGGGAGCTGTTTTTT.

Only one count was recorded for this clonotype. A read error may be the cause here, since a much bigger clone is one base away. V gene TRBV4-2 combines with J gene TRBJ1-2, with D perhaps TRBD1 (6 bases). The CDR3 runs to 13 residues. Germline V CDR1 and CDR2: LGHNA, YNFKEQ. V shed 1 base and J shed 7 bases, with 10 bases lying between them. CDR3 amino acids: CASSQGRQVGYTF. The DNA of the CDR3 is TGTGCCAGCAGCCAAGGTCGACAGGTTGGCTACACCTTC.

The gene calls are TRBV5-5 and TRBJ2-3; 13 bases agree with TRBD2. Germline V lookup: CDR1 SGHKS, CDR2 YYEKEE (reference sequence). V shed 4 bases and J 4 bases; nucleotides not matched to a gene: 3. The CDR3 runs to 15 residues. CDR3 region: CASSGGLAGADTQYF. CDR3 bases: TGTGCCAGCAGCGGCGGACTAGCGGGGGCAGATACGCAGTATTTT.

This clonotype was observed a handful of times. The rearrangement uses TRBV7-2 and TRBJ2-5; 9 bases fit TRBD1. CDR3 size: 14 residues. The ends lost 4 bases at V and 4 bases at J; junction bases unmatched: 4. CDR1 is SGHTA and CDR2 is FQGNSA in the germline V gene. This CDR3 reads CASSSGQGLETQYF. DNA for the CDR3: TGTGCCAGCAGCTCAGGACAGGGGTTAGAGACCCAGTACTTC.

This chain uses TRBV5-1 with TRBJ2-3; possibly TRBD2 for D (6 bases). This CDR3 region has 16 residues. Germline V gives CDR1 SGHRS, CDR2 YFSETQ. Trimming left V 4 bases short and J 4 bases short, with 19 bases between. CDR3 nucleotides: TGCGCCAGCAGCATTCAAGGAGCTTCGGGAGCAGATACGCAGTATTTT. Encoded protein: CASSIQGASGADTQYF.